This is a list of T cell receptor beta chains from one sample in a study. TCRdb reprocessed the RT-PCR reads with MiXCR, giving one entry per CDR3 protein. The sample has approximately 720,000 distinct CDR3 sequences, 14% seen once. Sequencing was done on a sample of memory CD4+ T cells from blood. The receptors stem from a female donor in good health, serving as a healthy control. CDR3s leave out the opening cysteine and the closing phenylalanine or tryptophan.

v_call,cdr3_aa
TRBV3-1,ASSQTGSNQPQH
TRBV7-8,ASSSTEDTQY
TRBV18,ASSINRGETGELF
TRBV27,ASSFHSTRGGQPQH
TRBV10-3,AIRKQGQAGANVLT
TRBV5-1,ASSKDTYPYEQY
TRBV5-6,ASSLAAATTNNQPQH
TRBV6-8,ASSKRTENYGYT
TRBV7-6,ASSSGLPSGNEQF
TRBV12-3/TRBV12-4,ASRIGLNEQF
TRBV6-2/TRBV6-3,ASSYSKDNANTGELF
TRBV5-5,ASSRLRGAETQY
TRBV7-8,ASSSLAGDPYEQY
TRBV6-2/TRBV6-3,ASSRPGPPYGYT
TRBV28,ASSLRGAGDGETQY
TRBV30,AFSTGIWTDTQY
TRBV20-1,SAFRSGASYNEQF
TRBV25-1,ASEGIQDPETQY
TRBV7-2,ASSRSADYEQY
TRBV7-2,TSSLRGGSQPQH
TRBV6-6,ASSRAGDRNEQY
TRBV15,ATSRERLWGNTEAF
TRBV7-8,ASSLGDSLLYTEAF
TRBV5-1,ASAISSGYEQY
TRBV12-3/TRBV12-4,ASRTGGSVSGNTIY
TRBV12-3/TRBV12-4,ASSLRRTDTPLH
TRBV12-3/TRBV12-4,ASSWTSGSNEQF
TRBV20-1,SAGTGTTEAF
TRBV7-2,ASSRAWSYEQF
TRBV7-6,ASGVLHGEQY
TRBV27,ASSFRLNEKLF
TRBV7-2,ASSLDQIVLGYGYT
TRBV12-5,ASGPGQGNLHQETQY
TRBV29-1,SVLRGLGNEQF
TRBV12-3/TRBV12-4,ASSATAYGYT
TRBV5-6,ASSLVLGGADTQY